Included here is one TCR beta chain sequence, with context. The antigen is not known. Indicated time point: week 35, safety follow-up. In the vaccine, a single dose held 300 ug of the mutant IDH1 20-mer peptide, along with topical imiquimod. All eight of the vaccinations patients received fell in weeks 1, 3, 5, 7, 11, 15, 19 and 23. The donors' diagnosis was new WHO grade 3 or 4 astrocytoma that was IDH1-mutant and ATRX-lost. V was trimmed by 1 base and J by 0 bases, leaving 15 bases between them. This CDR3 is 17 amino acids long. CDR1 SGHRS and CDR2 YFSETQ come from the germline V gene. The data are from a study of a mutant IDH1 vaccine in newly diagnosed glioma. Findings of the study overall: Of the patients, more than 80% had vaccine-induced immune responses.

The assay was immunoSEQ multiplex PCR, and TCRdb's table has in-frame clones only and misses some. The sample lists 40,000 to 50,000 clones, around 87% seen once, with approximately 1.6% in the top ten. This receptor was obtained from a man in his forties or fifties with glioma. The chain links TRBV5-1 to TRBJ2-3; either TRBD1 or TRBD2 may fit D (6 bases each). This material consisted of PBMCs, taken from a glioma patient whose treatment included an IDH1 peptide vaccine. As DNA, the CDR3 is TGCGCCAGCAGCTTGATCCGGCAGGGGACTAGCACAGATACGCAGTATTTT. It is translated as CASSLIRQGTSTDTQYF.